This T cell receptor (beta chain) was retrieved from a study of T cells in Graves' hyperthyroidism and ophthalmopathy. Study-wide results and caveats: Onset of ophthalmopathy came a median approximately 6.9 months after the model predicted it.

As to this clonotype: The antigen remains unidentified.

Between the trimmed V and J ends, which lost 0 bases and 13 bases, there was a span of 7 bases. This CDR3 spans 11 amino acids. Germline V lookup: CDR1 GTSNPN, CDR2 SVGIG (reference sequence). Amplification of TCR beta CDR3 regions used RNA as the template. A set of HTBI primers served as the primers for a first-round RT-PCR of the TCR CDR3. TCRdb used MiXCR to reprocess the multiplex PCR reads, holding one entry per CDR3 protein. The sample has hundreds of thousands of distinct CDR3 sequences; approximately 18% are singletons. Specimen: blood. The gene calls are TRBV30 and TRBJ1-6; D remains unclear. The receptor's source is a woman aged 50 to 60 with Graves' hyperthyroidism that later progressed to Graves' ophthalmopathy. The CDR3 region has the DNA TGTGCCTGGAGTGTACGGCTTCCCCTCCACTTT. This translates into CAWSVRLPLHF. Combining the CDR3 with reference TRBV30 and TRBJ1-6 gives the whole variable domain SQTIHQWPATLVQPVGSPLSLECTVEGTSNPNLYWYRQAAGRGLQLLFYSVGIGQISSEVPQNLSASRPQDRQFILSSKKLLLSDSGFYLCAWSVRLPLHFGNGTRLTVT.